These 21 T cell receptor beta chains came from one sample sequenced in a study of Ad26.COV2.S vaccination and SARS-CoV-2 variants. The sample's treatment: approximately 18 received Ad26.COV2.S at low or high dose, single or two shots; several received placebo; per-sample allocation not given. Sampling was performed 63 days after the first vaccine or placebo injection. This table comes from immunoSEQ multiplex PCR, and its TCRdb copy is limited to in-frame clones, with some not included. The sample has about 370,000 clones; around 85% are singletons. The input for sequencing was peripheral blood, taken in a trial of Ad26.COV2.S vaccine versus placebo. Receptors were obtained from a person aged 18-60 years who received the Ad26.COV2.S COVID-19 vaccine or a placebo.

The chain couples TRBV3-1 (or the pseudogene TRBV3-2) to TRBJ2-5; TRBD2 agrees at 8 bases. Looked up from germline, CDR1 is LGHDT and CDR2 is YNNKEL (reference sequence). Trimming removed 3 bases from V and 10 bases from J; junction bases left unmatched: 13. The CDR3 runs to 15 residues. CDR3 protein: CASSHLRAGAHHQYF. The CDR3 DNA sequence: TGTGCCAGCAGCCATCTCCGAGCGGGGGCCCATCACCAGTACTTC.

The CDR3 DNA follows: TGTGCCAGCAGTGCGCGGGGCCCCTTCTCTGGGGCCAACGTCCTGACTTTC. Translating gives CASSARGPFSGANVLTF. The rearrangement links TRBV25-1 to TRBJ2-6; D may be TRBD2 (6 bases). V was pared by 4 bases and J by 0 bases, with 13 bases between. CDR3 length equals 17 residues. CDR1 is MGHDK, CDR2 SYGVNS, per germline. Full variable domain (rest looked up from reference TRBV25-1 and TRBJ2-6): EADIYQTPRYLVIGTGKKITLECSQTMGHDKMYWYQQDPGMELHLIHYSYGVNSTEKGDLSSESTVSRIRTEHFPLTLESARPSHTSQYLCASSARGPFSGANVLTFGAGSRLTVL.

This chain joins TRBV5-5 and TRBJ2-1, with D perhaps TRBD1 (6 bases). V dropped 4 bases and J dropped 3 bases, with 11 bases sitting between them. CDR1 is SGHKS and CDR2 is YYEKEE in the germline V gene (reference sequence). CDR3 length: 14 amino acids. The CDR3 region is CASSRGQNYNEQFF. DNA for the CDR3: TGTGCCAGCAGCCGAGGACAGAACTACAATGAGCAGTTCTTC.

The chain is built from TRBV13 and TRBJ1-2, with D tentatively TRBD1 (5 bases). The germline V gene encodes CDR1 PRHDT and CDR2 FYEKMQ (reference sequence). The V gene lost 0 bases and the J gene lost 5 bases, with 7 bases spanning the gap. The CDR3 covers 13 residues. For the CDR3, the DNA is TGTGCCAGCAGCTTAGGGGCAGGGTATGGCTACACCTTC. Protein product: CASSLGAGYGYTF.

The V gene is TRBV9, the J gene TRBJ1-1; 7 positions match TRBD1. Trimming removed 0 bases from V and 4 bases from J; junction bases left unmatched: 3. Germline values: CDR1 SGDLS, CDR2 YYNGEE. This CDR3 has 14 amino acids. The CDR3 nucleotides read TGTGCCAGCAGCGTAGGCAGGGGGATCACTGAAGCTTTCTTT. Protein: CASSVGRGITEAFF.

V is TRBV6-2 or TRBV6-3 and J is TRBJ1-5, with D possibly being TRBD1 (6 bases). V was trimmed by 5 bases and J by 5 bases, leaving 13 bases between them. Germline-derived CDR1 and CDR2 are MNHEY and SVGEGT. The CDR3 loop spans 14 amino acids. CDR3 in amino acids: CASSRTGLYQPQHF. The CDR3 DNA sequence: TGTGCCAGCAGTCGTACAGGGCTTTATCAGCCCCAGCATTTT.

The V call is TRBV6-5, the J call TRBJ1-2, with unresolved D. The CDR3 runs to 13 residues. V was cut by 3 bases and J by 10 bases, with 15 bases left in between. CDR1 and CDR2 from the germline V gene are MNHEY and SVGAGI. The CDR3 loop is CASSYGLAVDYTF. CDR3 nucleotide sequence: TGTGCCAGCAGTTATGGACTGGCGGTCGACTACACCTTC.

The gene calls are TRBV11-1 and TRBJ2-7; D gene unclear. Germline V lookup: CDR1 SGHAT, CDR2 FQDESV (reference sequence). This CDR3 has 12 amino acids. Trimming cost V 2 bases and J 6 bases, with 8 bases left between them. DNA of the CDR3: TGTGCCAGCAGCTTATTATCCGGCGAGCAGTACTTC. Translated: CASSLLSGEQYF.

The rearrangement uses TRBV5-1 and TRBJ2-3; D is perhaps TRBD2 (5 bases). The CDR3 runs to 15 residues. CDR1 and CDR2 (germline): SGHRS, YFSETQ. V was trimmed by 2 bases and J by 0 bases, leaving 10 bases between them. CDR3 in amino acids: CASSFTPGSTDTQYF. The CDR3 coding sequence is TGCGCCAGCAGCTTCACCCCGGGAAGCACAGATACGCAGTATTTT.

V gene TRBV9 combines with J gene TRBJ2-1, with TRBD2 as a possible D gene (6 bases). The V end was cut by 0 bases, the J end by 7 bases, with 11 bases between. The germline V gene encodes CDR1 SGDLS and CDR2 YYNGEE. The CDR3 runs to 14 residues. The chain's CDR3 is CASSVGGVDNEQFF. The CDR3 DNA reads TGTGCCAGCAGCGTAGGCGGGGTCGATAATGAGCAGTTCTTC. Drawing the rest from reference TRBV9 and TRBJ2-1, the complete variable domain is DSGVTQTPKHLITATGQRVTLRCSPRSGDLSVYWYQQSLDQGLQFLIQYYNGEERAKGNILERFSAQQFPDLHSELNLSSLELGDSALYFCASSVGGVDNEQFFGPGTRLTVL.

The chain has TRBV3-1 (or the pseudogene TRBV3-2) and TRBJ1-3; maybe TRBD1 (5 bases). The germline V gene encodes CDR1 LGHDT and CDR2 YNNKEL (reference sequence). V was pared by 0 bases and J by 8 bases, with 11 bases between. The CDR3 extends over 14 amino acids. The CDR3 reads CASSQELGRDTIYF. CDR3 DNA sequence: TGTGCCAGCAGCCAAGAGCTGGGACGAGACACCATATATTTT.

This chain uses TRBV3-1 (or the pseudogene TRBV3-2) with TRBJ1-1; D is unclear. Trimming took off 1 base at V and 4 bases at J, with 13 bases between the two ends. CDR3 size: 15 residues. Germline CDR1 reads LGHDT; CDR2 reads YNNKEL (reference sequence). In nucleotides, the CDR3 is TGTGCCAGCAGCCAAGTTACAGTGAAGGGCACTGAAGCTTTCTTT. This gives the protein CASSQVTVKGTEAFF.

This chain joins TRBV2 and TRBJ1-2, with TRBD1 matching over 7 bases. Germline assignment: CDR1 SNHLY and CDR2 FYNNEI. The CDR3 runs 13 residues. V lost 6 bases to trimming and J lost 3 bases; unmatched junction nucleotides: 4. Here the CDR3 reads CASRLGTDYGYTF. CDR3 DNA: TGTGCCAGCAGGCTCGGGACAGACTATGGCTACACCTTC.

This clone was counted a few times. J is TRBJ2-4 and V is TRBV12-2; no check of the table's D call, TRBD2, against the DNA was made. TRBV12-2 is tagged as a pseudogene. This CDR3 has 16 residues. The CDR3 region has the DNA TGTGCAAGTCGCCCGAAAGAGGTTATAGCCAAAAACATTCAGTACTTC. Encoded protein: CASRPKEVIAKNIQYF.

There are many counts of this clone. Other DNA sequences in the sample encode the same CDR3. The V gene is TRBV10-3, the J gene TRBJ1-2; perhaps TRBD1 as D (5 bases). This CDR3 is built from 15 residues. Germline lookup yields CDR1 ENHRY and CDR2 SYGVKD. V was cut by 0 bases and J by 4 bases, with 12 bases left in between. CDR3 protein: CAISESGQGLYGYTF. As DNA, the CDR3 is TGTGCCATCAGTGAGTCGGGGCAGGGACTCTATGGCTACACCTTC.

This chain connects TRBV29-1 to TRBJ2-1, with TRBD1 identical over 7 bases. Germline V lookup: CDR1 SQVTM, CDR2 ANQGSEA. The CDR3 extends over 13 amino acids. V trimming: 4 bases; J trimming: 9 bases; junction bases outside the gene matches: 9. As DNA, the CDR3 is TGCAGCGTTGGGACCCTGGGACAGAGTGAGCAGTTCTTC. It encodes CSVGTLGQSEQFF.

This clone appeared once. This chain links TRBV29-1 with TRBJ2-4, with a possible D match to TRBD2 (5 bases). V lost 4 bases to trimming and J lost 5 bases, with 9 bases between them. CDR3 size: 12 residues. The germline CDR1 and CDR2 sequences are SQVTM and ANQGSEA. CDR3 coding DNA: TGCAGCGTTGGTGAGGGAGAAAACATTCAGTACTTC. This codes for CSVGEGENIQYF.

In regard to this clone: At the DNA level, this CDR3 is encoded by other sequences in the same sample as well. The genes are TRBV7-8 and TRBJ2-5; D is unclear. V lost 0 bases and J 2 bases, leaving 7 bases between the germline ends. The CDR3 is 14 residues long. Germline loops: CDR1 SGHVS, CDR2 FQNEAQ. The CDR3 bases are TGTGCCAGCAGCTTAGCGCAGGTTCAAGAGACCCAGTACTTC. It specifies CASSLAQVQETQYF.

The chain employs TRBV6-1 and TRBJ2-3, with TRBD1 matching over 10 bases. V lost 4 bases, J lost 3 bases, and 7 bases stayed unmatched. CDR3 length equals 16 residues. Germline CDR1 MNHNS, CDR2 SASEGT. CDR3 nucleotides: TGTGCCAGCAGTGTTATTTTGGGACAGGGGACAGATACGCAGTATTTT. This sequence encodes CASSVILGQGTDTQYF.

The chain is built from TRBV19 and TRBJ2-7, with TRBD2 as a possible D gene (8 bases). The length of the CDR3 is 17 residues. V shed 4 bases and J shed 6 bases, with 25 bases lying between them. The germline V gene encodes CDR1 LNHDA and CDR2 SQIVND (reference sequence). As DNA, the CDR3 is TGTGCCAGTAGTACGACCCCCGGACAGGTTCGGGGGGGCGAGCAGTACTTC. Translated, it gives CASSTTPGQVRGGEQYF.

The V gene is TRBV13, the J gene TRBJ2-5; the match to TRBD2 covers 9 bases. This CDR3 region has 17 residues. With V trimmed by 3 bases and J by 4 bases, 12 bases remained unmatched. The germline V gene has CDR1 PRHDT and CDR2 FYEKMQ (reference sequence). The CDR3: CASSFAGGPGGTETQYF. The CDR3 region has the DNA TGTGCCAGCAGCTTCGCGGGGGGGCCCGGGGGAACAGAGACCCAGTACTTC.